This T cell receptor beta chain was obtained from a study of T cell responses to AZD1222 COVID-19 vaccine. The germline V and J ends were trimmed by 5 bases and 8 bases, with 12 bases remaining between them. The CDR3 is 13 residues long. The germline CDR1 and CDR2 sequences are SGHVS and FNYEAQ. Using immunoSEQ multiplex PCR, the repertoire was profiled, and TCRdb retains in-frame clones only, with some absent. In the table there are fewer than 100,000 clones, approximately 84% of which are singletons. V usage is TRBV7-6 and J usage is TRBJ1-4; D unclear. Source: peripheral blood, taken on day 0 of AZD1222 vaccination. The sequence was obtained from an adult in good health. For the CDR3, the DNA is TGTGCCAGCAGCGCCCGGGCCCGGGAAAAACTGTTTTTT. Its protein product is CASSARAREKLFF. Full variable domain (outside the CDR3, taken from reference TRBV7-6 and TRBJ1-4): GAGVSQSPRYKVTKRGQDVALRCDPISGHVSLYWYRQALGQGPEFLTYFNYEAQQDKSGLPNDRFSAERPEGSISTLTIQRTEQRDSAMYRCASSARAREKLFFGSGTQLSVL.